These T cell receptor beta chains were read from a single sample in a study. Using its own MiXCR run on the 5' RACE reads, TCRdb lists one record per CDR3 protein. The data contain tens of thousands of distinct CDR3 sequences, approximately 22% of them seen just once; the ten biggest clones take up about 4.1%. The material sequenced was Tregs sorted from blood. Source of these receptors: a female donor with breast cancer. CDR3s include the opening cysteine and the closing phenylalanine or tryptophan.

v_call: TRBV4-2
cdr3_aa: CASSQDLASGSYEQYF

v_call: TRBV12-3/TRBV12-4
cdr3_aa: CASSLINYRLWDQETQYF

v_call: TRBV24-1
cdr3_aa: CATSGPLGTSSEETQYF

v_call: TRBV29-1
cdr3_aa: CSAARLAGSSDTQYF

v_call: TRBV2
cdr3_aa: CASSDNQGRETQYF

v_call: TRBV24-1
cdr3_aa: CATSDSGTGTEAFF

v_call: TRBV24-1
cdr3_aa: CATRGLEVSDEQFF

v_call: TRBV28
cdr3_aa: CACQASGRVYTQYF

v_call: TRBV7-8
cdr3_aa: CASSLVRSEQYF

v_call: TRBV5-1
cdr3_aa: CASSLGTSGTEALF

v_call: TRBV5-1
cdr3_aa: CASRTSGGNNEQFF

v_call: TRBV5-1
cdr3_aa: CASSLDAVTSGQPQHF

v_call: TRBV4-2
cdr3_aa: CASSPRDSQETQYF

v_call: TRBV7-6
cdr3_aa: CASSSLRGRRNTGELFF

v_call: TRBV7-3
cdr3_aa: CASSPTGDPNYGYTF

v_call: TRBV20-1
cdr3_aa: CSARDDVPKSISALNYGYTF

v_call: TRBV12-3/TRBV12-4
cdr3_aa: CASTPGGNEQYF